The 3 T cell receptor beta chains below come from one sample, sequenced in a study of T cell changes during pregnancy in multiple sclerosis. The protocol was immunoSEQ multiplex PCR, while the TCRdb copy is restricted to in-frame clones and leaves out a portion. The sample holds tens of thousands of clones, roughly 94% seen once. Sequencing was performed on CD4+ T cells from peripheral blood mononuclear cells, taken in the second trimester of pregnancy. The receptors were gathered from a female donor with multiple sclerosis, enrolled in a pregnancy study.

This chain uses TRBV18 with TRBJ2-2; D is possibly TRBD2 (5 bases). Germline V gene sequence: CDR1 KGHSH, CDR2 LQKENI. V was pared by 6 bases and J by 1 base, with 18 bases between. The CDR3 is 17 amino acids. The CDR3 reads CASSLLSGLVNTGELFF. The DNA of the CDR3 is TGTGCCAGCTCCCTCCTGAGTGGACTCGTGAACACCGGGGAGCTGTTTTTT.

The chain links TRBV6-5 to TRBJ1-2; no clear D. From germline, CDR1 is MNHEY and CDR2 SVGAGI. Between the trimmed V and J ends, which lost 6 bases and 3 bases, there was a span of 11 bases. The CDR3 is 13 residues long. The CDR3 protein is CASSLTEDYGYTF. As DNA, the CDR3 is TGTGCCAGCAGCCTGACTGAGGACTATGGCTACACCTTC.

The chain is built from TRBV14 and TRBJ2-7, with D possibly TRBD2 on 6 matching bases. V was clipped by 3 bases and J by 5 bases, with 17 bases between them. This CDR3 is 15 amino acids long. Germline V lookup: CDR1 SGHDN, CDR2 FVKESK. The CDR3 region is CASSQLIGSDNEQYF. DNA for the CDR3: TGTGCCAGCAGCCAGCTTATCGGGAGTGACAACGAGCAGTACTTC.